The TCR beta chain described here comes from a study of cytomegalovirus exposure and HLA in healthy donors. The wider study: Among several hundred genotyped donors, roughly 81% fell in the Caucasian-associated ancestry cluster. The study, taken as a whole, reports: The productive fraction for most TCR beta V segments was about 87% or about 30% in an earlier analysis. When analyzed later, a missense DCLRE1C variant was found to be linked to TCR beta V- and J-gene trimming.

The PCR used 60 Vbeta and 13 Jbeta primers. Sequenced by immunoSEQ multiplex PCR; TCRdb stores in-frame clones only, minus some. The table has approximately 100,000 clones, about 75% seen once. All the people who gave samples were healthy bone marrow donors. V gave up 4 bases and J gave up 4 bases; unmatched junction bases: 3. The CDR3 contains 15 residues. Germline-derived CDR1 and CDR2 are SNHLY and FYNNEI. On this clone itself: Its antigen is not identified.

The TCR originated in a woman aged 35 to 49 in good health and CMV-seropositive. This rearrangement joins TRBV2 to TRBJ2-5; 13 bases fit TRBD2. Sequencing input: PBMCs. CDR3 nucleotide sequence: TGTGCCAGCAGTGGGACTAGCGGGGGACGAGAGACCCAGTACTTC. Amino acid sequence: CASSGTSGGRETQYF. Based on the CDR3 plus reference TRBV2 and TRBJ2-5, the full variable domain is EPEVTQTPSHQVTQMGQEVILRCVPISNHLYFYWYRQILGQKVEFLVSFYNNEISEKSEIFDDQFSVERPDGSNFTLKIRSTKLEDSAMYFCASSGTSGGRETQYFGPGTRLLVL.